This T cell receptor (beta chain) comes out of a study of blood T cell repertoires in COVID-19. Study context: Sample material is recorded as cDNA or gDNA derived from T cells, B-cell-depleted T cells, or PBMCs.

Sequencing was performed with immunoSEQ multiplex PCR; in TCRdb, only in-frame clones are kept and a portion is missing. Of 100,000 to 150,000 clones in the sample, about four fifths were seen once. Deletions cut 0 bases from V and 1 base from J, with 6 bases between. The germline CDR1 and CDR2 sequences are LGHDT and YNNKEL (reference sequence). The length of the CDR3 is 14 residues. This TCR came from a man between 60 and 75 years old with acute or convalescent COVID-19. Sequenced sample: peripheral blood. This rearrangement joins TRBV3-1 (or the pseudogene TRBV3-2) to TRBJ1-1, with D uncertain. The CDR3, as DNA: TGTGCCAGCAGCCAAGATCTTCGGAACACTGAAGCTTTCTTT. It is translated as CASSQDLRNTEAFF.